These 16 T cell receptor beta chains originate from one sample sequenced in a study of cytotoxic CD8 clonotypes in ibrutinib-treated CLL. Only in-frame clones appear in the TCRdb table, and some are missing; sequencing was by immunoSEQ multiplex PCR. The table includes 35,000 to 45,000 clones, about 50% detected once. The sequencing here drew on PBMCs, taken before ibrutinib treatment. These receptors were taken from a human donor with chronic lymphocytic leukemia.

This chain links TRBV5-1 with TRBJ1-1; D is possibly TRBD1 (5 bases). The CDR3 consists of 14 residues. V dropped 2 bases and J dropped 4 bases, with 12 bases sitting between them. Germline CDR1 and CDR2: SGHRS and YFSETQ. Here the CDR3 DNA reads TGCGCCAGCAGCTTCACCATGCAGGGCACTGAAGCTTTCTTT. Translation: CASSFTMQGTEAFF.

The CDR3 nucleotides are TGTGCCAGCAGTGGCATTTTAGACACCGGGGAGCTGTTTTTT. Translating it yields CASSGILDTGELFF. V and J are TRBV6-1 and TRBJ2-2; D gene unclear. Germline loops: CDR1 MNHNS, CDR2 SASEGT. The CDR3 extends over 14 amino acids. Trimming took 4 bases from V and 3 from J, leaving 9 bases between them.

This chain uses TRBV28 with TRBJ1-2; TRBD1 aligns across 7 bases. Germline V gives CDR1 MDHEN, CDR2 SYDVKM. The CDR3 has 16 amino acids. V lost 5 bases, J lost 5 bases, and 14 bases stayed unmatched. The CDR3 coding sequence is TGTGCCAGCAGTAATCACAGGGGAAGCTATGGTTATGGCTACACCTTC. Its protein product is CASSNHRGSYGYGYTF.

The V gene is TRBV4-1, the J gene TRBJ2-3; tentatively, D is TRBD1 or TRBD2 (5 bases each). CDR1 MGHRA and CDR2 YSYEKL come from the germline V gene. The CDR3 sequence is 16 residues long. V was shortened by 4 bases and J by 4 bases, with 18 bases between the two germline ends. This CDR3 reads CASSPMRERGADTQYF. CDR3 DNA: TGCGCCAGCAGCCCTATGAGGGAAAGGGGAGCAGATACGCAGTATTTT.

J is TRBJ2-7 and V is TRBV4-1; 7 nucleotides align to TRBD1. The V gene end was trimmed by 2 bases and the J gene end by 5 bases; junction bases not matched to a gene: 9. This CDR3 has 15 amino acids. Germline V gene sequence: CDR1 MGHRA, CDR2 YSYEKL. The CDR3: CASSQPGQLIDEQYF. The CDR3 nucleotides read TGCGCCAGCAGCCAACCGGGACAGCTAATCGACGAGCAGTACTTC.

The V and J genes are TRBV30 and TRBJ1-6; 8 bases match TRBD1. Trimming cost V 4 bases and J 6 bases; bases outside gene matches: 2. The CDR3 length is 13 residues. Germline V gene sequence: CDR1 GTSNPN, CDR2 SVGIG (reference sequence). The CDR3 region is CAWKTGGNSPLHF. The CDR3 nucleotides are TGTGCCTGGAAAACAGGGGGTAATTCACCCCTCCACTTT.

The V and J genes are TRBV7-2 and TRBJ2-1; perhaps D is TRBD1 or TRBD2 (6 bases each). Germline-derived CDR1 and CDR2 are SGHTA and FQGNSA. CDR3 length: 15 residues. Trimming removed 1 base from V and 2 bases from J, with 9 bases in between. CDR3 amino acids: CASSLEGGPYNEQFF. The CDR3 nucleotides are TGTGCCAGCAGCTTAGAAGGGGGGCCCTACAATGAGCAGTTCTTC.

The CDR3 bases are TGCGCCAGCAACATTCAGGGAGACACTGAAGCTTTCTTT. Translated: CASNIQGDTEAFF. The chain recombines TRBV5-1 with TRBJ1-1, with D possibly TRBD1 on 5 matching bases. This CDR3 has 13 residues. Germline V gene lookup returns CDR1 SGHRS and CDR2 YFSETQ. V was shortened by 6 bases and J by 3 bases, with 12 bases between the two germline ends.

The chain combines TRBV5-6 with TRBJ2-3, with TRBD1 as a possible D gene (7 bases). The CDR3 consists of 17 residues. CDR1 and CDR2 (germline): SGHDT, YYEEEE. Deletions cut 3 bases from V and 2 bases from J, with 19 bases between. The CDR3 sequence is CASSWRDSRAFTDTQYF. In nucleotides, the CDR3 is TGTGCCAGCAGCTGGAGGGACAGCCGGGCATTCACAGATACGCAGTATTTT.

The V and J genes are TRBV10-1 and TRBJ2-2; D is perhaps TRBD1 (5 bases). V was pared by 3 bases and J by 0 bases, with 11 bases between. The germline gives CDR1 WNHNN, CDR2 SYGVQD (reference sequence). This CDR3 spans 16 amino acids. CDR3 in amino acids: CASSDRQGTNTGELFF. In DNA, the CDR3 is TGCGCCAGCAGTGATCGTCAGGGCACGAACACCGGGGAGCTGTTTTTT.

The chain is built from TRBV29-1 and TRBJ1-1; TRBD1 might be the D (6 bases). The CDR3 is 13 amino acids. Germline V gene lookup returns CDR1 SQVTM and CDR2 ANQGSEA. Trimming pared 8 bases from V and 0 bases from J, leaving 13 bases between. The CDR3 loop is CSSYRAMNTEAFF. CDR3 nucleotide sequence: TGCAGCTCTTACAGGGCGATGAACACTGAAGCTTTCTTT.

This rearrangement joins TRBV7-3 to TRBJ2-3; 7 nucleotides align to TRBD2. With 5 bases clipped from V and 7 bases from J, the junction kept 9 bases outside the gene matches. Germline CDR1 SGHTA, CDR2 FQGTGA. The CDR3 consists of 14 residues. The CDR3 region has the DNA TGTGCCAGCAGCATGAGCGGGGCAGCATATACGCAGTATTTT. It codes for CASSMSGAAYTQYF.

The V and J genes are TRBV7-2 and TRBJ2-7; D is undetermined. Per germline, CDR1 SGHTA and CDR2 FQGNSA. Trimming pared 0 bases from V and 2 bases from J, leaving 11 bases between. The length of the CDR3 is 15 residues. CDR3: CASSLAGLRTYEQYF. In nucleotides, the CDR3 is TGTGCCAGCAGCTTAGCGGGTTTGAGAACCTACGAGCAGTACTTC.

V usage is TRBV9 and J usage is TRBJ2-2, with 9 nucleotides matching TRBD1. CDR3 length: 14 amino acids. From germline, CDR1 is SGDLS and CDR2 YYNGEE. With 6 bases clipped from V and 7 bases from J, the junction kept 7 bases outside the gene matches. The CDR3 bases are TGTGCCAGCACCGGGGACAGGGAGGACGGGGAGCTGTTTTTT. Amino acids: CASTGDREDGELFF.

The rearrangement links TRBV5-1 to TRBJ2-7; possibly TRBD2 for D (7 bases). Germline CDR1 SGHRS, CDR2 YFSETQ. CDR3 length: 16 residues. Trimming shortened V by 4 bases and J by 5 bases, and 22 bases separated the two germline ends. The CDR3 nucleotides are TGCGCCAGCAGCGACAGCCCCCGGGGGGCGGCAGACGAGCAGTACTTC. It yields the protein CASSDSPRGAADEQYF.

The chain couples TRBV5-4 to TRBJ2-2, with TRBD2 matching over 10 bases. The V and J ends lost 4 bases and 5 bases, in that order; junction bases with no gene match: 11. The germline V gene encodes CDR1 SGHNT and CDR2 YYREEE (reference sequence). The CDR3 spans 17 residues. This CDR3 is CASSPSQLAGDTGELFF. CDR3 in DNA: TGTGCCAGCAGCCCGTCCCAGCTAGCGGGGGATACCGGGGAGCTGTTTTTT.